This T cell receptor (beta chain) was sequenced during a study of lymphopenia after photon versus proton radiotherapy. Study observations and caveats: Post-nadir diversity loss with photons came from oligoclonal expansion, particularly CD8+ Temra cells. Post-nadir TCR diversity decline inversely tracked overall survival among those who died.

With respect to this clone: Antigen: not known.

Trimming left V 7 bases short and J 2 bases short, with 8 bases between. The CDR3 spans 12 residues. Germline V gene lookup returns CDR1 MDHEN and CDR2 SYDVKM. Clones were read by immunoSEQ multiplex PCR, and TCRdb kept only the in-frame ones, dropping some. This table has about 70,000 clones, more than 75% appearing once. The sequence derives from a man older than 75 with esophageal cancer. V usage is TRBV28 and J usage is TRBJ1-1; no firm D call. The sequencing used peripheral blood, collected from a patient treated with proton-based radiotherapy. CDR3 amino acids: CASNTGNTEAFF. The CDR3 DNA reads TGTGCCAGCAATACGGGAAACACTGAAGCTTTCTTT. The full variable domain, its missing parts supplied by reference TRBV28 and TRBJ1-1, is DVKVTQSSRYLVKRTGEKVFLECVQDMDHENMFWYRQDPGLGLRLIYFSYDVKMKEKGDIPEGYSVSREKKERFSLILESASTNQTSMYLCASNTGNTEAFFGQGTRLTVV.